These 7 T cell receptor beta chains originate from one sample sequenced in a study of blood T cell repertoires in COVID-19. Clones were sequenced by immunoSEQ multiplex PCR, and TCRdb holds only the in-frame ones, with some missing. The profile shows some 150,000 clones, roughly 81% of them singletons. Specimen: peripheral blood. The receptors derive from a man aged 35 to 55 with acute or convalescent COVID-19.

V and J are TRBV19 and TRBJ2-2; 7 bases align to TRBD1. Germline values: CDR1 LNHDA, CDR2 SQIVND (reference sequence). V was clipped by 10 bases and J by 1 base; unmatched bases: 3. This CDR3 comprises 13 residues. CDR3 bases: TGTGCCACGAGGACAGGGAACACCGGGGAGCTGTTTTTT. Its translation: CATRTGNTGELFF.

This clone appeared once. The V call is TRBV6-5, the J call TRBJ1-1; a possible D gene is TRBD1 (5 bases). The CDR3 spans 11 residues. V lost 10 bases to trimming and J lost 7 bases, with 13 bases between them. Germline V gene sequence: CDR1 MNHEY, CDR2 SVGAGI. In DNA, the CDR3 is TGTGCCACTGAAAGGGGTGTTGAAGCTTTCTTT. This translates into CATERGVEAFF.

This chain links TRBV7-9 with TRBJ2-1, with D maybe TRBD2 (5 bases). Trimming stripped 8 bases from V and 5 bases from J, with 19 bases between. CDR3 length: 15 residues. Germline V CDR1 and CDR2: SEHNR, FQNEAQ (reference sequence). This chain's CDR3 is CASGIGLARNNEQFF. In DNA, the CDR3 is TGTGCCAGCGGGATTGGGCTAGCTCGGAACAATGAGCAGTTCTTC.

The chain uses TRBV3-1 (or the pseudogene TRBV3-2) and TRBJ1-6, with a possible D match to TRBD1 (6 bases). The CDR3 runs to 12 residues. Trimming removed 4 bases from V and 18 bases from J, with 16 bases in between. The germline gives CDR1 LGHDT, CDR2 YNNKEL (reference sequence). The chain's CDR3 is CASSRGQNLPHF. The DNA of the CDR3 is TGTGCCAGCAGCCGAGGACAGAACCTCCCCCACTTT.

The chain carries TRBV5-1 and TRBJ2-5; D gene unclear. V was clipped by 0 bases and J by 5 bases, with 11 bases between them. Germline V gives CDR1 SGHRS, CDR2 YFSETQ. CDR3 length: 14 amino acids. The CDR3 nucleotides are TGCGCCAGCAGCTTGGGTGGTACGGAGGAGACCCAGTACTTC. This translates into CASSLGGTEETQYF.

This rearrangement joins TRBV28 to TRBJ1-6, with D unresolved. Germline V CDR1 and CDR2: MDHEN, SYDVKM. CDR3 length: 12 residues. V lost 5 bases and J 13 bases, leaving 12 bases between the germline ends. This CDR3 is CASSPNNPPLHF. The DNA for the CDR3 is TGTGCCAGCAGTCCGAACAATCCGCCCCTCCACTTT. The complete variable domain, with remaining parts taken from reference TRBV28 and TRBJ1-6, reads DVKVTQSSRYLVKRTGEKVFLECVQDMDHENMFWYRQDPGLGLRLIYFSYDVKMKEKGDIPEGYSVSREKKERFSLILESASTNQTSMYLCASSPNNPPLHFGNGTRLTVT.

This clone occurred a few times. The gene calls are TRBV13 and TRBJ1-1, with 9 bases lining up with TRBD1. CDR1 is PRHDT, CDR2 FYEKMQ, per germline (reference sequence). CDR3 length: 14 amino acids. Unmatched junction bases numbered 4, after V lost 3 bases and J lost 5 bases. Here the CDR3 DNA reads TGTGCCAGCAGCTTCGGACAGGGGAGAACTGAAGCTTTCTTT. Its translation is CASSFGQGRTEAFF.